These T cell receptor beta chains were read from a single sample in a study of T-cell memory formation after mild COVID-19. One entry per CDR3 protein results from TCRdb running MiXCR on the 5' RACE reads. Here the sample spans a few hundred thousand distinct CDR3 sequences, roughly 21% being singletons. Sample: PBMCs or a T cell subset sorted from them (not recorded which). The receptors originated from an adult woman who had mild COVID-19 (a few samples of this study predate the infection). Cell type and time point are not known. The CDR3 runs from the conserved cysteine through the conserved F or W. The D gene is left open where the match is weak. Clone size is not always given. Where it is, it says once, few, many or a class for expanded clones.

TRBV29-1,-,-,TRBJ1-1,TGCAGCGTTTTTATTGGACTAGAAGCTTTCTTT,CSVFIGLEAFF
TRBV5-5,many,-,TRBJ2-7,TGTGCCAGCAGCGCCGGGACCACCTACGAGCAGTACTTC,CASSAGTTYEQYF
TRBV11-2,-,TRBD2,TRBJ2-1,TGTGCCAGCAGCTTAGAGGGACTAGCGGGTCCCTACAATGAGCAGTTCTTC,CASSLEGLAGPYNEQFF
TRBV5-1,-,TRBD1,TRBJ1-2,TGCGCCAGCACCCCGGGACAGGCATATGGCTACACCTTC,CASTPGQAYGYTF
TRBV6-6,-,-,TRBJ2-1,TGTGCCAGCTTGGCGGTCTCCTACAATGAGCAGTTCTTC,CASLAVSYNEQFF
TRBV14,few,-,TRBJ2-1,TGTGCCAGCAGCCAAGGTGCTTTTCGGGAGCAGTTCTTC,CASSQGAFREQFF
TRBV4-2,-,TRBD2,TRBJ2-3,TGTGCCAGCAGCCAAGATGTCCAGCGGGGGGCCTCGGGGCGTACGCAGTATTTT,CASSQDVQRGASGRTQYF
TRBV6-5,few,-,TRBJ2-1,TGTGCCAGCAGTTACAGACCGCTGGGACTGCAGCAGTTCTTC,CASSYRPLGLQQFF
TRBV12-3/TRBV12-4,-,TRBD1,TRBJ2-5,TGTGCCAGCACACTCGGGACAGGGAGGGAGACCCAGTACTTC,CASTLGTGRETQYF
TRBV4-3,-,-,TRBJ2-3,TGCGCCAGCAGCCAAGATGTAGTAAGGGGGGGCACAGATACGCAGTATTTT,CASSQDVVRGGTDTQYF
TRBV12-5,few,-,TRBJ1-2,TGTGCTAGTGGCCCCGCCGGCTACGGCTATGGCTACACCTTC,CASGPAGYGYGYTF
TRBV20-1,few,-,TRBJ2-7,TGCAGTGCTAGAGCCTCAGTCTACGAGCAGTACTTC,CSARASVYEQYF
TRBV3-1,once,TRBD1,TRBJ1-2,TGTGCCAGCAGCCCCCTCACCGGGACAGGGTCCTATGGCTACACCTTC,CASSPLTGTGSYGYTF
TRBV4-1,-,-,TRBJ2-7,TGCGCCAGCAGCCAGTCTACAGGCCACGAGCAGTACTTC,CASSQSTGHEQYF
TRBV12-3/TRBV12-4,few,-,TRBJ1-1,TGTGCCAGCAGTTTTGCGACTGAAGCTTTCTTT,CASSFATEAFF
TRBV29-1,-,-,TRBJ1-5,TGCAGCGTTAGCGACAGACGAAATCAGCCCCAGCATTTT,CSVSDRRNQPQHF
TRBV3-1,-,TRBD2,TRBJ2-2,TGTGCCAGCAGCCAATCGGGGACTAGCGGGGGCCCCGGGGAGCTGTTTTTT,CASSQSGTSGGPGELFF
TRBV12-3/TRBV12-4,-,TRBD2,TRBJ2-1,TGTGCCAGCAGTTTAAGGGCTAGCGGGAGGGCCGGTGGTGAGCAGTTCTTC,CASSLRASGRAGGEQFF
TRBV7-9,-,-,TRBJ2-5,TGTGCCAGCCGCCCGAACCCGCAGTACCAAGAGACCCAGTACTTC,CASRPNPQYQETQYF
TRBV12-3/TRBV12-4,few,-,TRBJ2-7,TGTGCCAGCAGTAGAGTGGACTCCTACGAGCAGTACTTC,CASSRVDSYEQYF
TRBV5-1,few,-,TRBJ2-5,TGCGCCAGCAGTCTAGGATCAATCGTCCAAGAGACCCAGTACTTC,CASSLGSIVQETQYF
TRBV12-3/TRBV12-4,-,-,TRBJ2-3,TGTGCCAGCAGTCTCGTGACTCCTCTCAGCACAGATACGCAGTATTTT,CASSLVTPLSTDTQYF
TRBV5-5,-,-,TRBJ1-5,TGTGCCAGCAGTGGGGGGCATAGCAATCAGCCCCAGCATTTT,CASSGGHSNQPQHF
TRBV11-3,-,TRBD2,TRBJ2-1,TGTGCCAGCAGCTTAGTACGCGGGAGTAGGAATGAGCAGTTCTTC,CASSLVRGSRNEQFF
TRBV12-3/TRBV12-4,-,TRBD1,TRBJ1-2,TGTGCCAGCAGCTCGGACAGGGCCGGCTACACCTTC,CASSSDRAGYTF
TRBV7-8,few,-,TRBJ2-2,TGTGCCAGCAGCTTAGAGTCCGGGTCAGGGTTGAACGGGGAGCTGTTTTTT,CASSLESGSGLNGELFF
TRBV10-2,many,TRBD1,TRBJ2-1,TGCGCCAGCAGTGGGACAGGGGATATAAATGAGCAGTTCTTC,CASSGTGDINEQFF
TRBV9,-,-,TRBJ2-7,TGTGCCAGCAGCGCCGGAGATCTTGACAGATCCTACGAGCAGTACTTC,CASSAGDLDRSYEQYF
TRBV5-6,-,-,TRBJ2-7,TGTGCCAGCAGCTTAGGGGGTCAGACCTACGAGCAGTACTTC,CASSLGGQTYEQYF